Below, 16 T cell receptor beta chains from the same sample are listed, as sequenced in a study of T cell responses to AZD1222 COVID-19 vaccine. This table comes from immunoSEQ multiplex PCR, and its TCRdb copy is limited to in-frame clones, with some not included. The table lists some 150,000 clones, around 85% of them singletons. This specimen was peripheral blood, taken 28 days after the second dose of the MenACWY control vaccine. Receptors originate from an adult who received the MenACWY meningococcal vaccine as a control.

V and J are TRBV2 and TRBJ2-5, with D perhaps assigned TRBD1 or TRBD2 (5 bases each). Trimming took off 4 bases at V and 2 bases at J, with 11 bases between the two ends. Germline CDR1 and CDR2: SNHLY and FYNNEI. The CDR3 extends over 14 amino acids. The CDR3 bases are TGTGCCAGCAGTGTCGGGGCGAAGCAAGAGACCCAGTACTTC. Encoded protein: CASSVGAKQETQYF.

This chain uses TRBV10-3 with TRBJ2-2, with 7 bases that match TRBD2. With V trimmed by 6 bases and J by 5 bases, 6 bases remained unmatched. CDR1 and CDR2 from the germline V gene are ENHRY and SYGVKD. This CDR3 region has 14 residues. The DNA of the CDR3 is TGTGCCATCAGGAACATGGGGGGGACCGGGGAGCTGTTTTTT. It is translated as CAIRNMGGTGELFF.

This clone was seen only a few times. This rearrangement joins TRBV4-1 to TRBJ1-2; TRBD1 matches 7 bases. The CDR3 runs 14 residues. Trimming took 4 bases from V and 8 from J; bases not matched to a gene: 10. Per the germline V gene, CDR1 is MGHRA and CDR2 is YSYEKL. This CDR3 is CASSPTGLVEGYTF. CDR3 bases: TGCGCCAGCAGCCCGACAGGGCTTGTGGAGGGCTACACCTTC.

This chain joins TRBV29-1 and TRBJ1-1; D ambiguous. The CDR3 spans 15 residues. CDR1 SQVTM and CDR2 ANQGSEA come from the germline V gene. With 0 bases removed from V and 1 base from J, the gap between germline ends came to 12 bases. The CDR3 region is CSVEDLGFSNTEAFF. The CDR3 DNA follows: TGCAGCGTTGAAGATCTTGGGTTCTCGAACACTGAAGCTTTCTTT.

This clone was counted a few times. The rearrangement uses TRBV30 and TRBJ2-5; 10 nucleotides match TRBD2. Germline V gives CDR1 GTSNPN, CDR2 SVGIG (reference sequence). The CDR3 length is 17 residues. The J segment lost 5 bases and the V segment lost 0 bases, leaving 12 bases of the junction unmatched. This CDR3 reads CAWSVALAGSTRETQYF. The CDR3 nucleotides are TGTGCCTGGAGTGTCGCACTAGCGGGATCAACCCGGGAGACCCAGTACTTC.

The CDR3 bases are TGTGCCAGCAGTGAACTAGCAGGGGTAGAGACCCAGTACTTC. Protein: CASSELAGVETQYF. V is TRBV6-1 and J is TRBJ2-5; the D gene is possibly TRBD1 (6 bases). V gave up 2 bases and J gave up 4 bases, with 11 bases separating them. This CDR3 is 14 amino acids long. CDR1 and CDR2 (germline): MNHNS, SASEGT.

This chain connects TRBV6-5 to TRBJ1-6; D remains ambiguous. The CDR3 consists of 15 residues. Germline-derived CDR1 and CDR2 are MNHEY and SVGAGI. The V and J ends lost 0 bases and 9 bases respectively, with 12 bases between them. The CDR3 reads CASSYSGGIGSPLHF. The CDR3 coding sequence is TGTGCCAGCAGTTACTCGGGAGGGATCGGTTCACCCCTCCACTTT.

The gene calls are TRBV19 and TRBJ2-1; 10 bases line up with TRBD2. CDR3 length: 15 amino acids. The germline V gene encodes CDR1 LNHDA and CDR2 SQIVND (reference sequence). Trimming cost V 6 bases and J 7 bases; bases outside gene matches: 9. DNA of the CDR3: TGTGCCAGTAGGGTTTGGCTAGCGGGAGTGAATGAGCAGTTCTTC. Translation gives CASRVWLAGVNEQFF. Filled out from reference TRBV19 and TRBJ2-1, the complete variable domain reads DGGITQSPKYLFRKEGQNVTLSCEQNLNHDAMYWYRQDPGQGLRLIYYSQIVNDFQKGDIAEGYSVSREKKESFPLTVTSAQKNPTAFYLCASRVWLAGVNEQFFGPGTRLTVL.

The rearrangement links TRBV28 to TRBJ1-1; the D is unclear. V was cut by 3 bases and J by 11 bases, with 16 bases left in between. The CDR3 is 13 residues long. The germline V gene encodes CDR1 MDHEN and CDR2 SYDVKM. CDR3 residues: CASSFSRPVQAFF. The CDR3 DNA follows: TGTGCCAGCAGTTTCTCGAGACCGGTCCAGGCTTTCTTT.

V usage is TRBV6-6 and J usage is TRBJ2-4; possible D gene TRBD1, 5 bases. Germline loops: CDR1 MNHNY, CDR2 SVGAGI (reference sequence). The CDR3 runs to 13 residues. V lost 0 bases and J lost 13, with 13 bases in between. This CDR3 is CASSYSTSNRQYF. The CDR3 bases are TGTGCCAGCAGTTACTCCACATCGAACAGGCAGTACTTC.

The rearrangement joins TRBV28 to TRBJ2-1; weak D call: TRBD1 (7 bases). Trimming cost V 4 bases and J 0 bases, with 13 bases left between them. Germline V gives CDR1 MDHEN, CDR2 SYDVKM. The CDR3 has 16 residues. Written as DNA, the CDR3 is TGTGCCAGCAGTTCTGGCAGGGGGGACTCCTACAATGAGCAGTTCTTC. Encoded protein: CASSSGRGDSYNEQFF.

The chain joins TRBV29-1 to TRBJ2-2; 11 bases are shared with TRBD1. Germline V gene lookup returns CDR1 SQVTM and CDR2 ANQGSEA. There are 15 residues in the CDR3. The junction had 9 bases not matched to a gene; V was cut back by 7 bases and J by 5 bases. CDR3 sequence reads: CSGTGTGGVTGELFF. The DNA for the CDR3 is TGCAGCGGAACCGGGACAGGGGGAGTTACCGGGGAGCTGTTTTTT.

The chain links TRBV25-1 to TRBJ1-5; the D gene is possibly TRBD1 (6 bases). The V end lost 1 base, the J end lost 9 bases, and 19 bases lay between the germline ends. The CDR3 is 16 amino acids. Germline V CDR1 and CDR2: MGHDK, SYGVNS. DNA for the CDR3: TGTGCCAGCAGTGAATCGGGGGCATCTGGGGCCCGGCCCCAGCATTTT. It codes for CASSESGASGARPQHF. The full variable domain, completed using reference TRBV25-1 and TRBJ1-5, is EADIYQTPRYLVIGTGKKITLECSQTMGHDKMYWYQQDPGMELHLIHYSYGVNSTEKGDLSSESTVSRIRTEHFPLTLESARPSHTSQYLCASSESGASGARPQHFGDGTRLSIL.

The V call is TRBV19, the J call TRBJ1-5, with D unclear. The CDR3 totals 13 residues. V lost 5 bases and J 7 bases, leaving 12 bases between the germline ends. The germline V gene has CDR1 LNHDA and CDR2 SQIVND (reference sequence). CDR3 protein: CASSVGPGQPQHF. The CDR3 nucleotides read TGTGCCAGTAGTGTTGGTCCGGGCCAGCCCCAGCATTTT.

V gene TRBV9 combines with J gene TRBJ2-2, with D possibly matching TRBD1 (7 bases). Germline V CDR1 and CDR2: SGDLS, YYNGEE. The CDR3 has 17 amino acids. Deletions cut 0 bases from V and 3 bases from J, with 15 bases between. CDR3 sequence: CASSVAGRTGDTGELFF. In DNA form, the CDR3 reads TGTGCCAGCAGCGTAGCGGGGAGGACAGGCGACACCGGGGAGCTGTTTTTT.

The rearrangement joins TRBV30 to TRBJ1-5; D call uncertain. CDR1 is GTSNPN, CDR2 SVGIG, per germline (reference sequence). V was trimmed by 1 base and J by 0 bases, leaving 4 bases between them. This CDR3 is built from 13 residues. CDR3 bases: TGTGCCTGGAGTGCATCTAGCAATCAGCCCCAGCATTTT. Amino acid sequence: CAWSASSNQPQHF.